The 12 T cell receptor beta chains below come from one sample, sequenced in a study of human T cells and chemical hapten exposure (dated by TCRdb to the early 2020s). Libraries were built with RACE. TCRdb lists the instrument as NextSeq 500. Through fastp at Q25 and MiXCR, TCRdb rebuilt clones from the public reads, retaining in-frame beta chains. Every CDR3 protein is listed once, alongside the most common genes and DNA of its rows. The sample table holds just under 65,000 distinct CDR3 sequences, of which about 11% were seen once. Roughly 2.3% of the sample comes from the top ten. The time point label, as the study defines it: patch test 3, about 24 weeks after DPC sensitization. What this sample's treatment or condition label stands for: therapeutic diphenylcyclopropenone sensitization with weekly scalp DPC. Sequences were derived from whole blood, sampled in connection with sensitization to the hapten diphenylcyclopropenone (DPC). The receptors were gathered from a woman in her twenties or thirties with alopecia areata. Some clones in this sample may be carry-over from other donors' samples.

The rearrangement uses TRBV7-9 and TRBJ1-4, with D maybe TRBD1 (6 bases). The CDR3 is made up of 14 amino acids. The V end lost 4 bases, the J end lost 8 bases, and 14 bases lay between the germline ends. Germline CDR1 reads SEHNR; CDR2 reads FQNEAQ (reference sequence). Written as DNA, the CDR3 is TGTGCCAGCAGCTATGGGACATACGTAGAAAAACTGTTTTTT. This gives the protein CASSYGTYVEKLFF.

This CDR3 reads CASTDRRANYGYTF. CDR3 DNA: TGTGCCAGTACCGACAGAAGGGCCAACTATGGCTACACCTTC. The chain couples TRBV19 to TRBJ1-2; a possible D gene is TRBD1 (5 bases). CDR1 LNHDA and CDR2 SQIVND come from the germline V gene (reference sequence). The CDR3 is 14 residues long. The germline V and J ends were trimmed by 7 bases and 2 bases, with 14 bases remaining between them. The full variable domain, its missing parts supplied by reference TRBV19 and TRBJ1-2, is DGGITQSPKYLFRKEGQNVTLSCEQNLNHDAMYWYRQDPGQGLRLIYYSQIVNDFQKGDIAEGYSVSREKKESFPLTVTSAQKNPTAFYLCASTDRRANYGYTFGSGTRLTVV.

This clonotype was counted ten times or more. The CDR3 loop is CASSVGGTANYGYTF. Here the CDR3 DNA reads TGTGCCAGCAGCGTAGGGGGGACAGCTAACTATGGCTACACCTTC. The rearrangement links TRBV9 to TRBJ1-2, with 7 bases that match TRBD1. CDR1 and CDR2 (germline): SGDLS, YYNGEE. Trimming at V came to 0 bases and at J to 0 bases, leaving 2 bases not matched to a gene. This CDR3 region has 15 residues.

V gene TRBV6-4 combines with J gene TRBJ1-1, with 9 bases aligning to TRBD1. The V and J ends lost 2 bases and 1 base, in that order; junction bases with no gene match: 5. Germline CDR1 reads MRHNA; CDR2 reads SNTAGT. This CDR3 is 16 amino acids long. The CDR3 DNA follows: TGTGCCAGCAGTGACGAGGGACAGGGAGCGAACACTGAAGCTTTCTTT. Protein product: CASSDEGQGANTEAFF.

This chain connects TRBV4-3 to TRBJ1-2; 12 bases agree with TRBD1. V was pared by 1 base and J by 5 bases, with 5 bases of the junction left unmatched. The germline CDR1 and CDR2 sequences are LGHNA and YSLEER. CDR3 size: 16 residues. This CDR3 is CASSQAGTGGGYGYTF. CDR3 coding DNA: TGCGCCAGCAGCCAAGCCGGGACAGGGGGCGGATATGGCTACACCTTC.

In DNA form, the CDR3 reads TGCAGCGTTGAAACCCAGGGGGCGGGCTATGGCTACACCTTC. It specifies CSVETQGAGYGYTF. The chain carries TRBV29-1 and TRBJ1-2; TRBD1 aligns across 8 bases. V shed 2 bases, J shed 4 bases, and the junction held 6 bases outside the gene matches. CDR1 is SQVTM and CDR2 is ANQGSEA in the germline V gene. The CDR3 has 14 residues.

The J gene is TRBJ1-1, the V gene TRBV9; D ambiguous. Trimming removed 4 bases at V and 2 bases at J, with 9 bases between. The CDR3 has 13 residues. Germline V CDR1 and CDR2: SGDLS, YYNGEE. The CDR3: CASSPKANTEAFF. The CDR3 DNA reads as TGTGCCAGCAGCCCCAAGGCTAACACTGAAGCTTTCTTT.

At least ten counts were recorded for this clonotype. The chain is built from TRBV30 and TRBJ2-2; TRBD2 aligns across 11 bases. The CDR3 has 15 amino acids. Germline trimming cut 0 bases from V and 3 bases from J; bases unmatched to any gene: 0. Germline CDR1 and CDR2: GTSNPN and SVGIG (reference sequence). CDR3 in amino acids: CAWSVLAGDTGELFF. CDR3 DNA sequence: TGTGCCTGGAGTGTACTAGCGGGAGACACCGGGGAGCTGTTTTTT.

This clonotype appeared many times. The chain joins TRBV20-1 to TRBJ2-2, with 9 bases aligning to TRBD2. The CDR3 is 17 amino acids. Trimming at V came to 1 base and at J to 7 bases, leaving 13 bases not matched to a gene. CDR1 and CDR2 from the germline V gene are DFQATT and SNEGSKA (reference sequence). In DNA form, the CDR3 reads TGCAGTGCTAGAGGCGGTAGCGGGGGATCGGGAAGCGGGGAGCTGTTTTTT. This gives the protein CSARGGSGGSGSGELFF.

This clonotype was recorded many times. This sequence joins TRBV29-1 and TRBJ1-2; D remains unclear. The CDR3 is made up of 10 amino acids. Germline loops: CDR1 SQVTM, CDR2 ANQGSEA. The V and J ends lost 3 bases and 5 bases respectively, with 4 bases between them. CDR3 coding DNA: TGCAGCGTTGAGGAGTATGGCTACACCTTC. It encodes CSVEEYGYTF.

This clonotype was seen a few times. CDR3 coding DNA: TGTGCCAGCAGCGAGACCGGGGGGGATGATACCGGGGAGCTGTTTTTT. Protein: CASSETGGDDTGELFF. V and J are TRBV9 and TRBJ2-2; 8 nucleotides match TRBD2. After removal of 3 bases from V and 5 bases from J, the junction contained 9 bases not matched to a gene. Per germline, CDR1 SGDLS and CDR2 YYNGEE. There are 16 residues in the CDR3.

Here the CDR3 reads CASSIGSGYGYTF. The CDR3 nucleotides are TGTGCCAGCAGTATTGGGTCCGGCTATGGCTACACCTTC. V and J are TRBV2 and TRBJ1-2; D not resolved. The CDR3 runs 13 residues. V was shortened by 5 bases and J by 4 bases, with 11 bases between the two germline ends. Germline CDR1 SNHLY, CDR2 FYNNEI.